This TCR beta chain was captured by sequencing in a study of blood T cells in healthy people across ages. Primed by a sample-barcoded 5' primer and a J-beta primer mix, a second PCR proceeded for 7 to 11 cycles. TCRdb ran MiXCR on the 5' RACE reads and lists one entry per CDR3 protein. The top ten hold 15% of the sample, which has approximately 680,000 distinct CDR3 sequences, approximately 31% seen once. Broader study findings: The study could not conclusively compare naive and antigen-experienced cells, given its unsorted PBMCs.

To note about this clonotype: Its antigen is unidentified.

With each sample, at least 5 micrograms of total RNA were extracted. Germline assignment: CDR1 MNHEY and CDR2 SVGEGT. After removal of 4 bases from V and 6 bases from J, the junction contained 6 bases not matched to a gene. This CDR3 is built from 16 residues. The clonotype was recovered from a woman over 75 in good health. The V and J genes are TRBV6-2 or TRBV6-3 and TRBJ2-2; 12 positions agree with TRBD2. The sequencing sample was made of blood. CDR3 sequence: CASSSLAGGPSGELFF. CDR3 coding DNA: TGTGCCAGCAGTTCCCTAGCGGGGGGGCCCTCCGGGGAGCTGTTTTTT.